Listed below are T cell receptor beta chains from one sample, sequenced in a study of blood T cell repertoires in COVID-19. Some clones are missing from TCRdb's copy, which holds only in-frame ones; the method was immunoSEQ multiplex PCR. Among fewer than 300,000 clones listed, approximately 91% were seen once. Material for sequencing was PBMCs or T cells enriched from blood (not recorded which). Source of these receptors: a woman between 40 and 50 years old with acute COVID-19. Each CDR3 is given with its conserved first and last residue. Each record gives: V gene, J gene, CDR3 protein.

v_call: TRBV24-1
j_call: TRBJ2-1
cdr3_aa: CATSDSARSGAYNEQFF

v_call: TRBV10-3
j_call: TRBJ1-1
cdr3_aa: CAIKGDLTGGPEAFF

v_call: TRBV5-1
j_call: TRBJ2-3
cdr3_aa: CASSSDSSLTDTQYF

v_call: TRBV30
j_call: TRBJ2-1
cdr3_aa: CAWSVASGNEQFF

v_call: TRBV11-2
j_call: TRBJ2-3
cdr3_aa: CASSSLAGASTDTQYF

v_call: TRBV7-6
j_call: TRBJ2-1
cdr3_aa: CASSAQRIAYNEQFF

v_call: TRBV7-2
j_call: TRBJ2-5
cdr3_aa: CASSLGLAGGRETQYF

v_call: TRBV14
j_call: TRBJ2-2
cdr3_aa: CASSQAGAGELFF

v_call: TRBV7-9
j_call: TRBJ2-7
cdr3_aa: CASSLIGIAGDYEQYF

v_call: TRBV5-6
j_call: TRBJ2-1
cdr3_aa: CASSYGGTSYNEQFF

v_call: TRBV3-1/TRBV3-2
j_call: TRBJ2-7
cdr3_aa: CASSQGRNSYEQYF

v_call: TRBV27
j_call: TRBJ2-7
cdr3_aa: CASSLSLPVQGRYEQYF